This T cell receptor beta chain appears in the sequencing data of a study of OX40 agonist ivuxolimab in advanced cancers. For the study at large: Prior therapy, whether anti-PD-1, anti-PD-L1 or anti-CTLA-4, was allowed, and 40% had some. Study-wide points: Averaged across samples, CD8+ T cells carried more expanded clones than CD4+ did. People who partly responded at 0.1-3.0 mg/kg had some of the least clonal expansion seen.

Method: immunoSEQ multiplex PCR; TCRdb's copy keeps in-frame clones and lacks some. The table includes approximately 30,000 clones, roughly 83% detected once. Sampling of blood occurred at baseline, cycle 4 day 1, and cycle 7 day 1. This clone appeared a few times. Antigen specificity is unknown. V was clipped by 4 bases and J by 0 bases, with 9 bases between them. Per the germline V gene, CDR1 is SQVTM and CDR2 is ANQGSEA. This CDR3 has 14 amino acids. The V gene is TRBV29-1, the J gene TRBJ2-2; D might be TRBD1 or TRBD2, each matching 5 bases. This TCR came from an adult with an advanced solid tumor such as melanoma, head and neck, liver or kidney cancer. The sequencing here drew on CD4+ or CD8+ T cells sorted from blood, taken in a trial of the OX40 agonist ivuxolimab. The chain's CDR3 is CSVGGTTNTGELFF. CDR3 bases: TGCAGCGTTGGAGGGACCACGAACACCGGGGAGCTGTTTTTT.